Following are 25 T cell receptor beta chains from one sample sequenced in a study of molecular identifiers for immune sequencing clone quantification. TCRdb reprocessed the PCR reads via MiXCR and lists one record per CDR3 protein. This sample has some 91,000 distinct CDR3 sequences; 24% occur once, and the top ten carry more than 0.8%. Sequenced material: naive CD8+ T cells from blood, with Jurkat cell RNA spiked in. Subset described: FACS-sorted CD8+CD4-CCR7+CD45RA+ naive T cells. These receptors came from a human donor in good health. Some libraries in this study had Jurkat cell RNA spiked in.

With regard to this clonotype: Relative to the germline gene, one junction end is altered; a read error may explain this. V gene TRBV10-1 combines with J gene TRBJ2-5, with 9 nucleotides matching TRBD1. This CDR3 is built from 15 residues. Germline V CDR1 and CDR2: WNHNN, SYGVQD (reference sequence). Here the CDR3 DNA reads TGCGCCAGCAGTGAGACAACAGGGGGCCGAGAGCCCCAGTACTTC. Residues: CASSETTGGREPQYF.

About this clonotype itself: Being one base from a much bigger clone, this may be a read error. The CDR3 loop reads CASSPGTGASTDTQYF. CDR3 coding DNA: TGTGCCAGCAGCCCAGGAACAGGGGCGAGCACAGATACGCAGTATTTT. This chain uses TRBV16 with TRBJ2-3; 7 bases line up with TRBD1. The CDR3 loop spans 16 amino acids. V shed 4 bases and J 0 bases; nucleotides not matched to a gene: 7. CDR1 is KGHSY, CDR2 FQNENV, per germline.

As for this clonotype: A much larger clone differs from this one at a single base, so this may be a read error. The genes are TRBV6-6 and TRBJ2-7, with 8 bases identical to TRBD2. The CDR3 has 16 residues. From germline, CDR1 is MNHNY and CDR2 SVGAGI (reference sequence). The CDR3 bases are TGTGCCTGCAGTGCCCCGGGGGGGGAGGCATCCTACGAGCAGTACTTC. Protein: CACSAPGGEASYEQYF.

The V gene is TRBV6-5, the J gene TRBJ2-7; 12 bases line up with TRBD2. The CDR3 contains 16 residues. Per germline, CDR1 MNHEY and CDR2 SVGAGI. V dropped 5 bases and J dropped 3; count of bases not matched to a gene: 8. This chain's CDR3 is CASSPSSGRAVYEQYF. The CDR3 DNA reads as TGTGCCAGCAGTCCCTCTAGCGGGAGGGCGGTCTACGAGCAGTACTTC.

This clonotype was seen only a few times. The genes are TRBV5-6 and TRBJ2-2; 8 positions match TRBD1. CDR1 SGHDT and CDR2 YYEEEE come from the germline V gene. This CDR3 is 14 amino acids long. The junction had 2 bases not matched to a gene; V was cut back by 0 bases and J by 7 bases. CDR3 DNA sequence: TGTGCCAGCAGCTTGGGGACAGGGTACGGGGAGCTGTTTTTT. This codes for CASSLGTGYGELFF.

The sample holds many counts of this clonotype. The chain uses TRBV10-3 and TRBJ1-1; D is unclear. CDR1 is ENHRY and CDR2 is SYGVKD in the germline V gene. The CDR3 runs 13 residues. V gave up 3 bases and J gave up 1 base, with 6 bases separating them. The CDR3 here is CAISEIGNTEAFF. In DNA form, the CDR3 reads TGTGCCATCAGTGAAATTGGGAACACTGAAGCTTTCTTT.

This clonotype was seen once. CDR3 nucleotides: TGTGCAAGTCGCCCACCCGGGCACTGTGGAGGGGACCAAGAGACCCAGTACTTC. This gives the protein CASRPPGHCGGDQETQYF. The chain carries TRBV12-2 and TRBJ2-5; the D segment call TRBD2 is taken from the table without a DNA check. TRBV12-2 is a pseudogene. The CDR3 has 18 residues.

This clonotype was seen ten or more times. This chain links TRBV19 with TRBJ2-6, with TRBD1 identical over 8 bases. V lost 3 bases and J lost 2; bases outside the gene matches: 6. Germline V lookup: CDR1 LNHDA, CDR2 SQIVND (reference sequence). CDR3 length: 17 amino acids. This chain's CDR3 is CASSMGSGGTGANVLTF. CDR3 in DNA: TGTGCCAGTAGTATGGGATCAGGGGGCACTGGGGCCAACGTCCTGACTTTC.

Of note for this clonotype: A single base separates this from a much larger clone, so it may be a read error. The genes are TRBV7-6 and TRBJ2-2, with D unresolved. From germline, CDR1 is SGHVS and CDR2 FNYEAQ. V lost 5 bases and J 9 bases, leaving 7 bases between the germline ends. The CDR3 consists of 11 residues. Here the CDR3 DNA reads TGTGCCAGCAGCGGGCCCAGGGAGCTGTTTTTT. Translation: CASSGPRELFF.

This clonotype showed up just a few times. A much more abundant neighbour one base away suggests this may be a read error. V and J are TRBV24-1 and TRBJ2-2; 8 bases line up with TRBD1. The CDR3 contains 14 residues. Germline V gene lookup returns CDR1 KGHDR and CDR2 SFDVKD. The trim removed 0 bases at V and 9 bases at J, leaving 2 bases unmatched. CDR3 amino acids: CATSDLGTGRELFF. In nucleotides, the CDR3 is TGTGCCACCAGTGATTTGGGGACAGGCAGGGAGCTGTTTTTT.

With respect to this clonotype: One end of the junction varies from germline; a read error may be responsible. This chain links TRBV9 with TRBJ2-1, with 9 bases matching TRBD1. This CDR3 has 15 amino acids. Germline assignment: CDR1 SGDLS and CDR2 YYNGEE. The CDR3 DNA reads as TGTGTCAGCAGCAAACAGGGGGCCTCCTACAATGAGCAGTTCTTC. Translation: CVSSKQGASYNEQFF.

This clonotype was seen ten or more times. The chain couples TRBV27 to TRBJ2-3; D may be TRBD1 (5 bases). This CDR3 comprises 14 residues. Deletions cut 8 bases from V and 1 base from J, with 13 bases between. Germline V gene data show CDR1 as MNHEY and CDR2 as SMNVEV (reference sequence). DNA for the CDR3: TGTGCCAGCTCGGAGTTGGGGCGCACAGATACGCAGTATTTT. Translating gives CASSELGRTDTQYF.

Comments on this clonotype: One end of the junction fails to match germline, which may point to a read error. This rearrangement joins TRBV10-2 to TRBJ1-6; D not resolved. The CDR3 spans 12 residues. In germline, CDR1 is WSHSY, CDR2 SAAADI. CDR3 amino acids: CASSEDNTPLHF. The CDR3 coding sequence is TGCGCCAGCAGTGAGGATAATACACCCCTCCACTTT.

The sample holds many counts of this clonotype. The V call is TRBV28, the J call TRBJ2-5; TRBD1 might be the D (6 bases). The V gene's germline CDR1 is MDHEN and CDR2 SYDVKM. Trimming stripped 7 bases from V and 4 bases from J, with 16 bases between. The CDR3 contains 14 residues. CDR3 amino acids: CASTYTGSVETQYF. The CDR3, as DNA: TGTGCCAGCACCTATACAGGGTCGGTAGAGACCCAGTACTTC.

This clonotype was counted ten times or more. Here the CDR3 DNA reads TGTGCCAGCAGTTCCGGGACAGGGGTCGGTCAGCCCCAGCATTTT. This sequence encodes CASSSGTGVGQPQHF. The chain couples TRBV6-5 to TRBJ1-5, with 10 bases identical to TRBD1. CDR1 MNHEY and CDR2 SVGAGI come from the germline V gene. This CDR3 contains 15 residues. V dropped 4 bases and J dropped 6; count of bases not matched to a gene: 6.

This clonotype was recorded at least ten times. The chain carries TRBV20-1 and TRBJ2-7, with 11 bases identical to TRBD2. The CDR3 is 12 residues long. Germline assignment: CDR1 DFQATT and CDR2 SNEGSKA (reference sequence). J gave up 3 bases and V 7 bases, and 2 bases lay outside the gene matches. The CDR3 DNA reads as TGCAGTGGAACTAGCGGGAGCTACGAGCAGTACTTC. It codes for CSGTSGSYEQYF.

This chain links TRBV23-1 with TRBJ2-7; 7 bases map to TRBD1. TRBV23-1 is assigned to the ORF class and has an uncertain function. The CDR3 has 14 amino acids. After removal of 0 bases from V and 3 bases from J, the junction contained 2 bases not matched to a gene. The CDR3 sequence is CASSQSGQVYEQYF. In DNA form, the CDR3 reads TGCGCCAGCAGTCAATCTGGACAGGTCTACGAGCAGTACTTC.

The table lists this clonotype with many counts. This chain links TRBV27 with TRBJ2-4; the D is unclear. V was shortened by 0 bases and J by 7 bases, with 7 bases between the two germline ends. This CDR3 has 13 residues. CDR1 MNHEY and CDR2 SMNVEV come from the germline V gene (reference sequence). The CDR3, as DNA: TGTGCCAGCAGTTTATCCAACGGGAACATTCAGTACTTC. It translates to CASSLSNGNIQYF.

This clonotype was counted many times. The chain employs TRBV6-5 and TRBJ2-1; the D is unclear. CDR1 and CDR2 (germline): MNHEY, SVGAGI. The CDR3 contains 13 residues. V was clipped by 0 bases and J by 4 bases, with 4 bases between them. CDR3 in amino acids: CASSYSTYNEQFF. In DNA, the CDR3 is TGTGCCAGCAGTTACTCGACATACAATGAGCAGTTCTTC.

On this clonotype itself: A much larger clone lies a single base off, so this may be a read error. CDR3 amino acids: CATSDNPGGRYSYEQHF. The CDR3 nucleotides are TGTGCCACCAGTGATAACCCGGGGGGGCGTTACTCCTACGAGCAGCACTTC. The J gene is TRBJ2-7, the V gene TRBV24-1; TRBD2 aligns across 8 bases. This CDR3 is 17 amino acids long. Germline V gene data show CDR1 as KGHDR and CDR2 as SFDVKD.

The V gene is TRBV30, the J gene TRBJ2-2; D call uncertain. The CDR3 totals 11 residues. Germline-derived CDR1 and CDR2 are GTSNPN and SVGIG (reference sequence). With 4 bases removed from V and 6 bases from J, the gap between germline ends came to 6 bases. The CDR3 coding sequence is TGTGCCTGGAAGTGGTCCGGGGAGCTGTTTTTT. This sequence encodes CAWKWSGELFF.

This clonotype was seen many times. This sequence joins TRBV12-3 or TRBV12-4 and TRBJ1-5, with D unclear. V was trimmed by 1 base and J by 0 bases, leaving 7 bases between them. The CDR3 covers 15 residues. The CDR3 DNA reads TGTGCCAGCAGTTTAGGTGTCATTAGCAATCAGCCCCAGCATTTT. Translation gives CASSLGVISNQPQHF.

Of note for this clonotype: Mismatch with germline at one junction end may stem from a read error. The chain links TRBV7-2 to TRBJ1-2, with D unresolved. From germline, CDR1 is SGHTA and CDR2 FQGNSA. This CDR3 spans 14 amino acids. The CDR3 loop reads CASSLVLAIYCYTF. In nucleotides, the CDR3 is TGTGCCAGCAGCTTAGTGCTGGCTATCTATTGCTACACCTTC.

This clonotype was detected only a few times. The rearrangement links TRBV7-6 to TRBJ1-1; TRBD1 matches 8 bases. The CDR3 covers 16 residues. Germline CDR1 and CDR2: SGHVS and FNYEAQ. V dropped 4 bases and J dropped 2; count of bases not matched to a gene: 9. The CDR3 DNA reads TGTGCCAGCAGCTCTTACCAGGGGGCCCCTAACACTGAAGCTTTCTTT. Translating gives CASSSYQGAPNTEAFF.

This clonotype occurred many times. This rearrangement joins TRBV27 to TRBJ2-3; a weak D match, TRBD1 (6 bases). The V gene lost 2 bases and the J gene lost 6 bases, with 18 bases spanning the gap. The CDR3 loop spans 16 amino acids. Germline V lookup: CDR1 MNHEY, CDR2 SMNVEV (reference sequence). The CDR3 region is CASSLVQTRGLDTQYF. DNA for the CDR3: TGTGCCAGCAGTTTAGTACAGACCAGGGGATTGGATACGCAGTATTTT.